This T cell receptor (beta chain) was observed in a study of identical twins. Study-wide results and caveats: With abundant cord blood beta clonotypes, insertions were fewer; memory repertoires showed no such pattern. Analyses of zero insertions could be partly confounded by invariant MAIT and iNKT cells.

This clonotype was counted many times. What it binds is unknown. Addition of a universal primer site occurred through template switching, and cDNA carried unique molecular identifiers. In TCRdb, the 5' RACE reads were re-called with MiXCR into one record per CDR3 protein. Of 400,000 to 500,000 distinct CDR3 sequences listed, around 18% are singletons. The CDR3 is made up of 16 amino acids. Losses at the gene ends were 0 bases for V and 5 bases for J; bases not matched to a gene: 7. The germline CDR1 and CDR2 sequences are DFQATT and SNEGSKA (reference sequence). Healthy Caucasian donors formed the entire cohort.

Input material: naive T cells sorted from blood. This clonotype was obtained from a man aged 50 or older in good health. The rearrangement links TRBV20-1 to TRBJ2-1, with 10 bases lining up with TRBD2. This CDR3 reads CSARDTSGITHNEQFF. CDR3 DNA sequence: TGCAGTGCTAGAGATACTAGCGGGATAACCCACAATGAGCAGTTCTTC.